The 14 T cell receptor beta chains below come from one sample, sequenced in a study of T-cell reconstitution after alpha-beta-depleted transplantation in children. During its preparation, the TCRbeta library received unique molecular identifiers. TCRdb independently ran MiXCR on the PCR reads; one entry per CDR3 protein. Of 200,000 to 300,000 distinct CDR3 sequences listed, 12% are singletons. Sequencing was performed on PBMCs from the stem cell graft donor, taken from the stem cell graft. Receptor source: a human donor who donated a stem cell graft to a child with acute lymphoblastic leukemia.

To note about this clonotype: A read error is possible here, since a much larger clone lies one base away. This rearrangement joins TRBV28 to TRBJ2-7; TRBD2 might be the D (6 bases). This CDR3 has 13 residues. Germline V CDR1 and CDR2: MDHEN, SYDVKM. CDR3 protein: CASNRESPYEQHF. CDR3 DNA: TGTGCCAGCAACCGGGAGTCTCCCTACGAGCAGCACTTC.

In its sample, this clonotype was seen many times. The chain links TRBV7-9 to TRBJ2-5; possible D gene TRBD2, 5 bases. Germline CDR1 reads SEHNR; CDR2 reads FQNEAQ (reference sequence). CDR3 length equals 16 residues. Between the trimmed V and J ends, which lost 7 bases and 1 base, there was a span of 19 bases. The CDR3 nucleotides read TGTGCCAGCACTAATCCGGGGAGCCAACCCCAAGAGACCCAGTACTTC. This codes for CASTNPGSQPQETQYF.

This chain connects TRBV19 to TRBJ2-1; D is unresolved. The V end lost 8 bases, the J end lost 2 bases, and 10 bases lay between the germline ends. The germline gives CDR1 LNHDA, CDR2 SQIVND (reference sequence). The CDR3 runs 13 residues. Here the CDR3 reads CASSGVAYNEQFF. Written as DNA, the CDR3 is TGTGCCAGTTCGGGCGTCGCCTACAATGAGCAGTTCTTC.

In its sample, this clonotype was seen a few times. The rearrangement links TRBV10-3 to TRBJ1-3; D perhaps matches TRBD1 (5 bases). V was cut by 11 bases and J by 6 bases, with 14 bases left in between. The CDR3 has 12 amino acids. CDR1 is ENHRY, CDR2 SYGVKD, per germline. Here the CDR3 DNA reads TGTGCCGTCTCAGGGACGGCAAACACCATATATTTT. Its protein is CAVSGTANTIYF.

On this clonotype itself: Just one base apart from a much larger clone, this may be a read error. The chain employs TRBV29-1 and TRBJ1-4; weak D call: TRBD1 (5 bases). The CDR3 totals 15 residues. Germline V gene lookup returns CDR1 SQVTM and CDR2 ANQGSEA. The CDR3 here is CSVSRGGEDGEKLLF. The CDR3 bases are TGCAGCGTCTCCCGCGGGGGAGAAGACGGTGAAAAACTGCTTTTT.

This clonotype has a count of ten or more. The chain recombines TRBV27 with TRBJ1-5, with a tentative D call TRBD1 (5 bases). Germline CDR1 and CDR2: MNHEY and SMNVEV (reference sequence). The V end was cut by 8 bases, the J end by 7 bases, with 24 bases between. The CDR3 length is 16 residues. The CDR3 nucleotides are TGTGCCAGCCGGCCGGGGGAATGGAGGGCCAGCCAGCCCCAGCATTTT. Translation gives CASRPGEWRASQPQHF.

This clonotype was seen ten or more times. The chain uses TRBV7-9 and TRBJ1-3; D is unresolved. The CDR3 loop spans 12 amino acids. V lost 5 bases and J lost 3, with 5 bases in between. The germline gives CDR1 SEHNR, CDR2 FQNEAQ (reference sequence). CDR3 loop: CASSGDGNTIYF. CDR3 in DNA: TGTGCCAGCAGCGGCGATGGAAACACCATATATTTT.

In its sample, this clonotype was seen many times. This chain joins TRBV4-3 and TRBJ2-1; D unresolved. The germline V gene encodes CDR1 LGHNA and CDR2 YSLEER. The CDR3 contains 14 residues. The V gene lost 1 base and the J gene lost 7 bases, with 11 bases spanning the gap. CDR3 bases: TGCGCCAGCAGCCAAGGTGACGGTATTAATGAGCAGTTCTTC. This gives the protein CASSQGDGINEQFF.

There are many counts of this clonotype. V gene TRBV27 combines with J gene TRBJ2-4, with 7 bases identical to TRBD2. This CDR3 contains 15 residues. V shed 2 bases and J 7 bases; nucleotides not matched to a gene: 8. The germline V gene encodes CDR1 MNHEY and CDR2 SMNVEV (reference sequence). The CDR3 sequence is CASSLGDYRRNIQYF. The DNA of the CDR3 is TGTGCCAGCAGTTTAGGGGACTACCGCCGGAACATTCAGTACTTC.

This clonotype has ten or more counts. The chain joins TRBV7-2 to TRBJ2-6; 8 bases line up with TRBD2. Germline CDR1 is SGHTA and CDR2 is FQGNSA. The ends lost 0 bases at V and 2 bases at J; junction bases unmatched: 9. The CDR3 extends over 19 amino acids. The CDR3 sequence is CASSLALLAGRTGANVLTF. The CDR3, as DNA: TGTGCCAGCAGCTTAGCGCTTTTAGCGGGAAGGACTGGGGCCAACGTCCTGACTTTC.

The table lists this clonotype with many counts. The chain carries TRBV9 and TRBJ2-3; 9 positions agree with TRBD2. CDR1 and CDR2 (germline): SGDLS, YYNGEE. J was trimmed by 2 bases and V by 3 bases; bases with no gene match: 7. The CDR3 consists of 16 residues. CDR3 nucleotides: TGTGCCAGCAGCGAAGATGCGGGGGGGCCCACAGATACGCAGTATTTT. Its translation is CASSEDAGGPTDTQYF.

This clonotype was detected ten times or more. The V call is TRBV6-1, the J call TRBJ2-5; 7 nucleotides agree with TRBD1. The CDR3 loop spans 16 amino acids. The germline V gene has CDR1 MNHNS and CDR2 SASEGT. The V gene end was trimmed by 6 bases and the J gene end by 7 bases; junction bases not matched to a gene: 17. The CDR3 DNA reads as TGTGCCAGCAGCCCGCCGGGACAGAGAGCCGACGGGACCCAGTACTTC. Protein sequence: CASSPPGQRADGTQYF.

The table lists this clonotype with many counts. The chain carries TRBV4-2 and TRBJ2-7; 8 positions agree with TRBD1. Germline CDR1 is LGHNA and CDR2 is YNFKEQ. V lost 2 bases and J lost 0; bases outside the gene matches: 12. CDR3 size: 18 residues. In DNA form, the CDR3 reads TGTGCCAGCAGCCAATTTGTTTCGGCAGGGGGCACCTCCTACGAGCAGTACTTC. Its protein is CASSQFVSAGGTSYEQYF.

The table lists this clonotype with many counts. The rearrangement joins TRBV11-2 to TRBJ1-1; D possibly corresponds to TRBD1 (6 bases). The V and J ends lost 5 bases and 1 base respectively, with 14 bases between them. Per the germline V gene, CDR1 is SGHAT and CDR2 is FQNNGV. The CDR3 is 15 amino acids. CDR3 loop: CASSPQGFRNTEAFF. DNA for the CDR3: TGTGCCAGCAGCCCACAGGGTTTTCGGAACACTGAAGCTTTCTTT.